The T cell receptor (beta chain) described here comes from a study of T cells in Graves' hyperthyroidism and ophthalmopathy. Overall study: Prior to any treatment, at the point of initial diagnosis, peripheral blood was collected.

This clonotype has a count of ten or more. The antigen is undetermined. TCR beta CDR3 regions were amplified from RNA transcripts. Researchers ran a first-round RT-PCR on the TCR CDR3 using the HTBI primer set. Using its own MiXCR run on the multiplex PCR reads, TCRdb lists one record per CDR3 protein. The data contain roughly 740,000 distinct CDR3 sequences, 16% of them singletons. The ends were cut back, 3 bases at V and 1 base at J, with 9 bases in the middle. The CDR3 consists of 14 residues. General study points: Separating ophthalmopathy from stable hyperthyroidism was achieved by a 13 V-J model. Ophthalmopathy, as predicted by the model, came a median around 6.7 months after the prediction.

The sample consisted of blood. This receptor was obtained from a young man with Graves' hyperthyroidism. J is TRBJ1-1 and V is TRBV12-3 or TRBV12-4, with no clear D. The CDR3 protein is CASSLVRTNTEAFF. DNA of the CDR3: TGTGCCAGCAGTTTGGTAAGGACGAACACTGAAGCTTTCTTT.